What follows are 19 T cell receptor beta chains derived from one specimen sequenced in a study of regulatory T cells in long-lasting Graves disease. Arm-PCR of CDR3 regions and iRepertoire HTBI primers were the basis on which TCR beta libraries were built. TCRdb ran MiXCR on the multiplex PCR reads and lists one entry per CDR3 protein. The sample includes roughly 260,000 distinct CDR3 sequences, 15% to 20% of them seen just once. The time point here: newly diagnosed GD, antithyroid drugs for less than 3 months. From RNA extracted from PBMCs, the TCR library was made. These data were likewise used in another study, on T cells in Graves' hyperthyroidism and ophthalmopathy.

The sample consisted of peripheral blood mononuclear cells (PBMCs), taken at new diagnosis, from a patient treated with antithyroid drugs. These TCRs come from a woman in her 30s with Graves disease.

This clonotype was counted at least ten times. V is TRBV10-1 and J is TRBJ2-1, with 11 bases matching TRBD2. With 5 bases clipped from V and 7 bases from J, the junction kept 10 bases outside the gene matches. There are 16 residues in the CDR3. Germline loops: CDR1 WNHNN, CDR2 SYGVQD (reference sequence). CDR3 loop: CASSTSGGRERNEQFF. The CDR3 nucleotides read TGCGCCAGCAGTACTAGCGGGGGCCGCGAACGAAATGAGCAGTTCTTC.

This clonotype was observed at least ten times. The CDR3, as DNA: TGTGCCAGCAGCCAAGCAAGGTTAACTCAGGGGGAGACCCAGTACTTC. Encoded protein: CASSQARLTQGETQYF. The J gene is TRBJ2-5, the V gene TRBV3-1; D is possibly TRBD1 (6 bases). Germline CDR1 is LGHDT and CDR2 is YNNKEL (reference sequence). The CDR3 has 16 amino acids. Trimming took 1 base from V and 5 from J, leaving 17 bases between them.

This clonotype was detected many times. V and J are TRBV5-1 and TRBJ2-7; perhaps TRBD2 as D (6 bases). CDR1 and CDR2 from the germline V gene are SGHRS and YFSETQ. V lost 1 base and J lost 3, with 20 bases in between. This CDR3 has 17 residues. CDR3 DNA sequence: TGCGCCAGCAGCTTGAGGGGACTCCGGGACCCAAGCTACGAGCAGTACTTC. It specifies CASSLRGLRDPSYEQYF.

This clonotype was picked up many times. The chain combines TRBV7-8 with TRBJ1-2; D remains ambiguous. V lost 1 base to trimming and J lost 4 bases, with 10 bases between them. The CDR3 is made up of 14 amino acids. The germline V gene encodes CDR1 SGHVS and CDR2 FQNEAQ. This CDR3 is CASSLVQAPYGYTF. The CDR3 DNA reads TGTGCCAGCAGCTTAGTCCAAGCTCCCTATGGCTACACCTTC.

The chain uses TRBV6-1 and TRBJ1-6; a weak D match, TRBD1 (5 bases). Germline CDR1 reads MNHNS; CDR2 reads SASEGT. The V gene lost 6 bases and the J gene lost 9 bases, with 18 bases spanning the gap. This CDR3 contains 15 residues. CDR3 DNA sequence: TGTGCCAGCAGGGGCCAGGGAACCCTCATTTCACCCCTCCACTTT. It is translated as CASRGQGTLISPLHF.

This clonotype appeared many times. The gene calls are TRBV12-3 or TRBV12-4 and TRBJ1-1; D remains unclear. V lost 1 base and J lost 11, with 8 bases in between. There are 11 residues in the CDR3. CDR3 loop: CASSLGSGAFF. In nucleotides, the CDR3 is TGTGCCAGCAGTTTAGGTTCGGGGGCTTTCTTT.

This clonotype was recorded at least ten times. V and J are TRBV7-3 and TRBJ2-5; possible D gene TRBD1, 5 bases. The CDR3 totals 15 residues. Germline assignment: CDR1 SGHTA and CDR2 FQGTGA. The V and J ends lost 5 bases and 2 bases respectively, with 15 bases between them. The CDR3 region has the DNA TGTGCCAGCAGCAAAGGGGCCGCGCCTCAAGAGACCCAGTACTTC. Translating it yields CASSKGAAPQETQYF.

This clonotype was detected many times. The junction departs from germline at one end; a sequencing error may be responsible. The CDR3 region is CASSFGGSTSPLHF. CDR3 coding DNA: TGTGCCAGCAGCTTCGGGGGCAGTACTTCACCCCTCCACTTT. The chain links TRBV5-1 to TRBJ1-6; a weak D match, TRBD1 (6 bases). This CDR3 contains 14 residues. Looked up from germline, CDR1 is SGHRS and CDR2 is YFSETQ.

Ten or more counts support this clonotype. The V gene is TRBV2, the J gene TRBJ1-5, with D uncertain. The CDR3 is 13 residues long. Germline CDR1 and CDR2: SNHLY and FYNNEI. The V and J ends lost 6 bases and 3 bases respectively, with 9 bases between them. CDR3 bases: TGTGCCAGCAGGGAACAGTCCAATCAGCCCCAGCATTTT. It specifies CASREQSNQPQHF. The full variable domain, with the rest looked up from reference TRBV2 and TRBJ1-5, is EPEVTQTPSHQVTQMGQEVILRCVPISNHLYFYWYRQILGQKVEFLVSFYNNEISEKSEIFDDQFSVERPDGSNFTLKIRSTKLEDSAMYFCASREQSNQPQHFGDGTRLSIL.

This clonotype was counted ten times or more. The rearrangement links TRBV6-2 or TRBV6-3 to TRBJ2-1; D is undetermined. In germline, CDR1 is MNHEY, CDR2 SVGEGT. This CDR3 is 13 amino acids long. V was pared by 5 bases and J by 4 bases, with 9 bases between. Here the CDR3 DNA reads TGTGCCAGCAGTCGACGGTTATACAATGAGCAGTTCTTC. Translation: CASSRRLYNEQFF.

This clonotype was seen many times. It is likely a read error, because the conserved phenylalanine at the end of the CDR3 is missing. The CDR3 nucleotides read TGTGCCAGCAGGGATACCGGGACAGGGGGCTACGAGCAGTACTCC. Translation gives CASRDTGTGGYEQYS. J is TRBJ2-7 and V is TRBV7-2, with TRBD1 matching 11 bases. This CDR3 is 15 amino acids long. J gave up 3 bases and V 6 bases, and 7 bases lay outside the gene matches. Germline values: CDR1 SGHTA, CDR2 FQGNSA.

In DNA form, the CDR3 reads TGCGCCAGCAGCCGGCTCGGGGGTAGCGGATTCACAGATACGCAGTATTTT. It encodes CASSRLGGSGFTDTQYF. The chain uses TRBV4-1 and TRBJ2-3, with D tentatively TRBD2 (6 bases). Germline assignment: CDR1 MGHRA and CDR2 YSYEKL. The CDR3 sequence is 17 residues long. The germline V and J ends were trimmed by 4 bases and 2 bases, with 19 bases remaining between them.

Ten or more counts support this clonotype. The chain joins TRBV29-1 to TRBJ2-5; the D gene could be TRBD1 or TRBD2 (6 bases each). Trimming removed 4 bases from V and 7 bases from J, with 25 bases in between. Germline assignment: CDR1 SQVTM and CDR2 ANQGSEA. This CDR3 has 16 amino acids. In DNA form, the CDR3 reads TGCAGCGTTGCATTGAAGGGGGACTCCCGTGGCGGGACCCAGTACTTC. Amino acid sequence: CSVALKGDSRGGTQYF. Complete variable domain (other parts from reference TRBV29-1 and TRBJ2-5): SAVISQKPSRDICQRGTSLTIQCQVDSQVTMMFWYRQQPGQSLTLIATANQGSEATYESGFVIDKFPISRPNLTFSTLTVSNMSPEDSSIYLCSVALKGDSRGGTQYFGPGTRLLVL.

Ten or more counts support this clonotype. At one end, the junction sequence differs from germline, possibly due to a read error. This chain links TRBV5-1 with TRBJ1-1, with 10 positions matching TRBD1. From germline, CDR1 is SGHRS and CDR2 YFSETQ. The CDR3 is made up of 15 amino acids. The CDR3 sequence: CASSLTGGLNTEAFF. CDR3 bases: TGTGCCAGCAGCTTGACAGGGGGCCTAAACACTGAAGCTTTCTTT.

The table lists this clonotype with many counts. The chain employs TRBV6-9 and TRBJ2-3, with D possibly being TRBD1 (6 bases). The CDR3 length is 14 residues. V was cut by 3 bases and J by 5 bases, with 12 bases left in between. The germline V gene has CDR1 MNHGY and CDR2 SVAAGI. CDR3 residues: CASSYRDTKDTQYF. The CDR3 nucleotides read TGTGCCAGCAGTTACCGGGACACCAAAGATACGCAGTATTTT.

This clonotype occurred many times. The V gene is TRBV24-1, the J gene TRBJ2-3, with D perhaps assigned TRBD1 or TRBD2 (5 bases each). In germline, CDR1 is KGHDR, CDR2 SFDVKD. The ends were cut back, 3 bases at V and 3 bases at J, with 18 bases in the middle. The CDR3 is made up of 17 amino acids. The CDR3 DNA reads as TGTGCCACCAGTGATCTCTGGGACGGCGAACTGACAGATACGCAGTATTTT. Protein product: CATSDLWDGELTDTQYF.

This clonotype was recorded many times. V usage is TRBV2 and J usage is TRBJ1-2; D is undetermined. CDR3 length: 13 residues. Between the trimmed V and J ends, which lost 3 bases and 6 bases, there was a span of 11 bases. Germline CDR1 and CDR2: SNHLY and FYNNEI. In DNA form, the CDR3 reads TGTGCCAGCAGTGACGTGACTGGCCATGGCTACACCTTC. Residues: CASSDVTGHGYTF.

The CDR3 is CASSPPGNEKLFF. CDR3 coding DNA: TGTGCCAGCTCACCACCAGGAAATGAAAAACTGTTTTTT. V and J are TRBV18 and TRBJ1-4; D is unresolved. The germline V gene has CDR1 KGHSH and CDR2 LQKENI. V was cut by 0 bases and J by 5 bases, with 4 bases left in between. This CDR3 comprises 13 residues.

This clonotype was observed at least ten times. V and J are TRBV5-1 and TRBJ2-7; TRBD1 matches at 7 bases. The CDR3 extends over 15 amino acids. Trimming at V came to 2 bases and at J to 5 bases, leaving 10 bases not matched to a gene. Germline V CDR1 and CDR2: SGHRS, YFSETQ. The CDR3 DNA sequence: TGCGCCAGCAGCTTAAGGGGGCGCGATTCGGACGAGCAGTACTTC. The encoded protein is CASSLRGRDSDEQYF.